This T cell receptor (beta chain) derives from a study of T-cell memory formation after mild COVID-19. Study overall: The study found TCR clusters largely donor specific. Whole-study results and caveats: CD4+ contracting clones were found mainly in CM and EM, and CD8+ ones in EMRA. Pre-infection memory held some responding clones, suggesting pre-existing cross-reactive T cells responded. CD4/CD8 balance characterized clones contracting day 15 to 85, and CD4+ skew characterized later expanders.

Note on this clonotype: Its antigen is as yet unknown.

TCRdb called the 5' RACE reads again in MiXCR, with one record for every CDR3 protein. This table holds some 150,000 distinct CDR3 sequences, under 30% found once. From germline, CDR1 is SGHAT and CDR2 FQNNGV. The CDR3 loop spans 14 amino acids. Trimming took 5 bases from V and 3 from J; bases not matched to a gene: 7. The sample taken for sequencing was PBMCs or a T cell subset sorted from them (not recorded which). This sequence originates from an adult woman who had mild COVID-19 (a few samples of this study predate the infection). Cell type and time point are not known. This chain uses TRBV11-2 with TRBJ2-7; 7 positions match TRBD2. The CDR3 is CASSPMAGDYEQYF. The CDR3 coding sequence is TGTGCCAGCAGCCCTATGGCGGGGGACTACGAGCAGTACTTC.